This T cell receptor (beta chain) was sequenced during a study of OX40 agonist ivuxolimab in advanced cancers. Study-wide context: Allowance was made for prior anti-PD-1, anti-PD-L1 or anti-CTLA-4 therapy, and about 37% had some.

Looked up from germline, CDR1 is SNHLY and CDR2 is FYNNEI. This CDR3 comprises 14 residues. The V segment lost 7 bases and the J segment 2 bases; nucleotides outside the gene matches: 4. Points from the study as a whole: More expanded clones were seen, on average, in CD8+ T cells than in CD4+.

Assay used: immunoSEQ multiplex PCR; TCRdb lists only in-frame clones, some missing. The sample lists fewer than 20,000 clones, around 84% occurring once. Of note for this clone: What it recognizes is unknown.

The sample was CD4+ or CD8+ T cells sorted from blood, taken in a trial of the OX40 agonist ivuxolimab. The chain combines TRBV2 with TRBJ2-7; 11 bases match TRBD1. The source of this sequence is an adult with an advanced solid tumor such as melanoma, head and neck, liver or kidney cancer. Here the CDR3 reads CASTPGQGAYEQYF. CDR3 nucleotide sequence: TGTGCCAGCACTCCGGGACAGGGGGCCTACGAGCAGTACTTC.